These 14 T cell receptor beta chains were sequenced from one sample in a study of immune heterogeneity within non-small cell lung tumors (dated by TCRdb to 2016 to 2019). For the TCR template, genomic DNA was extracted from bulk tumor tissue, and approximately 600 ng of gDNA was amplified for each sample. During surgery, multiple biopsies were taken from each primary tumor, with sampling sites spaced as far apart as possible within the tumor mass. The study cohort was described as untreated, and patients were newly diagnosed NSCLC cases undergoing curative surgery. The sequencer was a HiSeq X Ten. The TCR beta CDR3 region was amplified with a multiplex PCR system whose first round of about 10 cycles used 32 V-gene forward primers and 13 J-gene reverse primers. The public reads were reprocessed in TCRdb via fastp at Q25 and MiXCR, keeping in-frame beta chains. For every CDR3 protein sequence, its rows merge into one entry that carries the most common genes and DNA. This sample is represented by approximately 20,000 distinct CDR3 sequences; about 25% of them were singletons. The top ten clones comprise 3.5% to 4.5% of the sample.

Sequencing was carried out using lung tumor tissue. These receptors were obtained from a man aged 40-49 years with non-small cell lung cancer.

On this clonotype itself: A much larger clone lies a single base off, so this may be a read error. This sequence joins TRBV18 and TRBJ2-7; possibly TRBD1 for D (6 bases). This CDR3 region has 13 residues. From germline, CDR1 is KGHSH and CDR2 LQKENI. Deletions cut 3 bases from V and 4 bases from J, with 10 bases between. The CDR3 protein is CASSPVRGYEQYF. Here the CDR3 DNA reads TGTGCCAGCTCACCCGTCAGGGGTTACGAGCAGTACTTC.

This clonotype was detected only a few times. The V call is TRBV7-2, the J call TRBJ2-1; 7 bases agree with TRBD2. Germline loops: CDR1 SGHTA, CDR2 FQGNSA. The junction had 13 bases not matched to a gene; V was cut back by 5 bases and J by 9 bases. The CDR3 runs to 15 residues. CDR3 bases: TGTGCCAGCAGCCCCTTGGGCGGGAGTGGTGGTGAGCAGTTCTTC. It specifies CASSPLGGSGGEQFF.

This clonotype occurred many times. J is TRBJ2-5 and V is TRBV20-1, with D perhaps TRBD2 (6 bases). V was trimmed by 0 bases and J by 1 base, leaving 12 bases between them. Germline V CDR1 and CDR2: DFQATT, SNEGSKA (reference sequence). The CDR3 loop spans 15 amino acids. In nucleotides, the CDR3 is TGCAGTGCTAGAGATCCCCGGGGGACCCAAGAGACCCAGTACTTC. Residues: CSARDPRGTQETQYF.

The chain has TRBV7-8 and TRBJ2-2; 13 positions match TRBD2. This CDR3 spans 16 amino acids. Trimming at V came to 0 bases and at J to 7 bases, leaving 2 bases not matched to a gene. CDR1 and CDR2 from the germline V gene are SGHVS and FQNEAQ. The CDR3 sequence is CASSLARTSGSGELFF. In DNA form, the CDR3 reads TGTGCCAGCAGCTTAGCGCGGACTAGCGGGAGCGGGGAGCTGTTTTTT.

As to this clonotype: This could be a read error, since a much larger clone is one nucleotide away. The genes are TRBV24-1 and TRBJ2-7; the D gene is possibly TRBD1 (8 bases). The CDR3 runs 15 residues. Germline assignment: CDR1 KGHDR and CDR2 SFDVKD. Between the trimmed V and J ends, which lost 4 bases and 12 bases, there was a span of 24 bases. The CDR3 protein is CATSESNRGLAGLYF. CDR3 sequence (DNA): TGTGCCACCAGTGAATCAAACAGGGGGTTAGCGGGTCTGTACTTC.

A word on this clonotype: A much larger clone differs by one base, so this may be a read error. The V and J genes are TRBV27 and TRBJ1-6; the D is unclear. The CDR3 has 14 amino acids. The germline V gene encodes CDR1 MNHEY and CDR2 SMNVEV (reference sequence). The CDR3 nucleotides are TGTGCCAGCAGTCCCATGGGGAGAAATTCACCCATCCACTTT. Translation gives CASSPMGRNSPIHF.

This clonotype was found a few times. J is TRBJ2-6 and V is TRBV30; D possibly corresponds to TRBD1 (5 bases). The CDR3 totals 16 residues. Germline loops: CDR1 GTSNPN, CDR2 SVGIG (reference sequence). V lost 3 bases and J lost 0, with 12 bases in between. In DNA, the CDR3 is TGTGCCTGGAGCCAGGGTTTCTTCTCTGGGGCCAACGTCCTGACTTTC. Protein: CAWSQGFFSGANVLTF.

The sample holds many counts of this clonotype. The chain links TRBV15 to TRBJ2-1, with 11 bases fitting TRBD1. Trimming at V came to 0 bases and at J to 6 bases, leaving 1 base not matched to a gene. The CDR3 is made up of 15 amino acids. The germline CDR1 and CDR2 sequences are LNHNV and YYDKDF (reference sequence). This chain's CDR3 is CATSRDGTGGNEQFF. In DNA, the CDR3 is TGTGCCACCAGCAGAGATGGGACAGGGGGCAATGAGCAGTTCTTC.

To note about this clonotype: A single base separates this from a much larger clone, so it may be a read error. The CDR3 sequence is CASRTGTATYEKYF. The DNA for the CDR3 is TGCGCCAGCAGGACCGGGACAGCTACCTACGAGAAGTACTTC. The chain recombines TRBV5-1 with TRBJ2-7; 7 bases fit TRBD1. CDR1 and CDR2 from the germline V gene are SGHRS and YFSETQ. The CDR3 consists of 14 residues.

This clonotype was counted ten times or more. The chain links TRBV19 to TRBJ1-6; the match to TRBD1 covers 7 bases. CDR3 length: 15 residues. Trimming took 3 bases from V and 8 from J; bases not matched to a gene: 7. Germline V lookup: CDR1 LNHDA, CDR2 SQIVND (reference sequence). The CDR3 is CASSMRGPEYSPLHF. CDR3 DNA sequence: TGTGCCAGTAGTATGAGGGGGCCGGAATATTCACCCCTCCACTTT.

V gene TRBV11-3 combines with J gene TRBJ2-7; 7 positions agree with TRBD1. The germline gives CDR1 SGHNT, CDR2 YENEEA. This CDR3 comprises 15 residues. J lost 4 bases, V lost 5 bases, and 11 bases had no gene match. The DNA for the CDR3 is TGTGCCAGCAGCCGTAGACAGGGTGTCTCGTACGAGCAGTACTTC. This codes for CASSRRQGVSYEQYF.

This clonotype occurred many times. The chain is built from TRBV20-1 and TRBJ2-7, with D unresolved. The length of the CDR3 is 14 residues. Germline V gene data show CDR1 as DFQATT and CDR2 as SNEGSKA (reference sequence). V was pared by 3 bases and J by 2 bases, with 14 bases between. CDR3 loop: CSASPGSWTYEQYF. CDR3 in DNA: TGCAGTGCTAGCCCGGGTTCCTGGACCTACGAGCAGTACTTC.

A note on this clonotype: Given a much more abundant clone one base away, this may be a read error. V gene TRBV30 combines with J gene TRBJ1-5, with 10 bases lining up with TRBD1. Germline CDR1 GTSNPN, CDR2 SVGIG (reference sequence). The length of the CDR3 is 18 residues. The CDR3 DNA sequence: TGTGCCTGGAGTCTTTCCGGGACAGGGGCTTATAGCAATCAGCCCCAGGATTTT. It encodes CAWSLSGTGAYSNQPQDF.

This clonotype was picked up a small number of times. This chain connects TRBV14 to TRBJ2-3; D may be TRBD1 or TRBD2 (5 bases each). V lost 0 bases, J lost 0 bases, and 13 bases lay in between. CDR1 SGHDN and CDR2 FVKESK come from the germline V gene. The CDR3 length is 17 residues. The CDR3 spells CASSQEAGTASTDTQYF. CDR3 DNA: TGTGCCAGCAGCCAAGAAGCTGGGACGGCTAGCACAGATACGCAGTATTTT.